Sequencing of this TCR beta chain was carried out in a study of Graves' ophthalmopathy and Graves' hyperthyroidism. Study details: The study drew peripheral blood at initial diagnosis, before any treatment.

With 0 bases clipped from V and 0 bases from J, the junction kept 0 bases outside the gene matches. The CDR3 contains 14 residues. Germline loops: CDR1 SGHRS, CDR2 YFSETQ. RNA transcripts yielded amplified TCR beta CDR3 regions. RT-PCR in the first round used HTBI primers; a second-round multiplex PCR followed. TCRdb re-called the multiplex PCR reads with MiXCR, one entry per CDR3 protein. Here the sample spans about 340,000 distinct CDR3 sequences, 17% being singletons. Study observations and caveats: Among expanded thyroid clonotypes above 0.001 frequency, most also occurred in blood.

Out of around 9.5 ml of fresh peripheral blood, PBMCs were obtained. This clonotype appeared many times. What it binds is not known. The genes are TRBV5-1 and TRBJ2-7; 7 nucleotides align to TRBD1. The material sequenced was peripheral blood. This clonotype was sampled from an adult man with Graves' ophthalmopathy. For the CDR3, the DNA is TGCGCCAGCAGCTTGGGGGACAGCTCCTACGAGCAGTACTTC. Translation: CASSLGDSSYEQYF.